This T cell receptor (beta chain) was obtained from a study of tumor-infiltrating lymphocytes in primary liver carcinoma. Overall study: Patients comprised men and women whose ages fell between 30 and 69 years. Study findings and constraints: Comparison of CD4+ and CD8+ repertoires was precluded by bulk unsorted samples. Lesser overlap characterized tumor-adjacent and tumor-blood pairs relative to tumor region pairs.

As to this clonotype: Its antigen is still unknown.

The template, 500 ng total RNA, yielded TCR beta cDNA made with a constant-region primer. Libraries for TCR beta were built through three nested multiplex PCR rounds, which together made up a slightly modified ARM-PCR procedure. TRBV1-TRBV30 forward primers paired with a C-beta reverse primer drove the first two PCR rounds, about 9 cycles each. TCRdb passed the multiplex PCR reads through MiXCR, listing each CDR3 protein once. The data contain approximately 330,000 distinct CDR3 sequences, around three fifths of them singletons. In addition to blood RNA drawn from unsorted whole blood, germline DNA was extracted. With 5 bases removed from V and 7 bases from J, the gap between germline ends came to 11 bases. The CDR3 covers 12 residues. Germline lookup yields CDR1 SGHTA and CDR2 FQGNSA.

The genes are TRBV7-2 and TRBJ1-1; TRBD1 is a possible D gene (5 bases). The sequenced sample consisted of peripheral blood. The sequence derives from a man aged 35 to 55 with primary liver carcinoma and hepatitis B virus infection. The CDR3 reads CASSHTTVEAFF. CDR3 nucleotides: TGTGCCAGCAGCCATACGACAGTTGAAGCTTTCTTT.